This T cell receptor beta chain was sequenced in a study of regulatory T cells in long-lasting Graves disease. Arm-PCR of CDR3 regions with iRepertoire HTBI primers generated TCR beta libraries. One entry per CDR3 protein, called by TCRdb with MiXCR from the multiplex PCR reads. The sample yields 350,000 to 500,000 distinct CDR3 sequences, about 15% seen once. This clonotype has just a few counts. Time point specified: newly diagnosed GD, antithyroid drugs for less than 3 months. The TCR library was prepared using RNA isolated from PBMCs. This same sample was also taken into another study, of T cells in Graves' hyperthyroidism and ophthalmopathy.

The sequencing here drew on peripheral blood mononuclear cells (PBMCs), taken at new diagnosis, from a patient treated with antithyroid drugs. The clonotype originates from a woman aged 25-40 years with Graves disease.

The chain's CDR3 is CSARAGVGDTQYF. Here the CDR3 DNA reads TGCAGTGCTAGGGCAGGGGTCGGGGATACGCAGTATTTT. The J gene is TRBJ2-3, the V gene TRBV20-1; TRBD1 might be the D (6 bases). There are 13 residues in the CDR3. Germline CDR1 DFQATT, CDR2 SNEGSKA (reference sequence). The ends were cut back, 3 bases at V and 6 bases at J, with 13 bases in the middle.